Shown below are 22 T cell receptor beta chains from a single sample sequenced in a study of T cell changes during pregnancy in multiple sclerosis (dated by TCRdb to between 2018 and 2021). The receptor library was made with the immunoSEQ multiplex PCR assay. Held by TCRdb, this immuneACCESS table contains in-frame sequences only and omits some clones. Under half of the omission traces to an unresolved V gene where checked; the cause of the rest is unknown. The sample table contains around 56,000 clones; only one count was recorded for about 88% of them. The ten largest make up approximately 2% of the sample. This material consisted of peripheral blood, taken after pregnancy. The source is a female donor with multiple sclerosis, enrolled in a pregnancy study.

This sequence joins TRBV6-5 and TRBJ2-5; the match to TRBD1 covers 7 bases. Per germline, CDR1 MNHEY and CDR2 SVGAGI. The CDR3 consists of 15 residues. J was trimmed by 5 bases and V by 5 bases; bases with no gene match: 11. CDR3 nucleotides: TGTGCCAGCAGTCCTTGGACAGGCCCCACGGAGACCCAGTACTTC. Translated, it gives CASSPWTGPTETQYF.

This chain links TRBV6-5 with TRBJ1-2; no clear D gene. V was cut by 6 bases and J by 4 bases, with 18 bases left in between. CDR1 is MNHEY and CDR2 is SVGAGI in the germline V gene. The CDR3 has 15 amino acids. The CDR3 DNA reads TGTGCCAGCAGGACTACAACTACGTATTTCTATGGCTACACCTTC. Translation gives CASRTTTTYFYGYTF.

This chain joins TRBV2 and TRBJ2-1; D perhaps matches TRBD1 (5 bases). The CDR3 extends over 13 amino acids. Per germline, CDR1 SNHLY and CDR2 FYNNEI. V lost 7 bases, J lost 4 bases, and 11 bases lay in between. The DNA of the CDR3 is TGTGCCAGCAACCCGACAGCTTACAATGAGCAGTTCTTC. It translates to CASNPTAYNEQFF.

This rearrangement joins TRBV18 to TRBJ1-2, with TRBD1 as a possible D gene (6 bases). Trimming took 0 bases from V and 8 from J, leaving 22 bases between them. Germline lookup yields CDR1 KGHSH and CDR2 LQKENI. The CDR3 consists of 17 residues. CDR3 coding DNA: TGTGCCAGCTCACCACCGGCGCGGGGGGCCCCTCGAGTAGGCTACACCTTC. Translated, it gives CASSPPARGAPRVGYTF. Based on the CDR3 plus reference TRBV18 and TRBJ1-2, the full variable domain is NAGVMQNPRHLVRRRGQEARLRCSPMKGHSHVYWYRQLPEEGLKFMVYLQKENIIDESGMPKERFSAEFPKEGPSILRIQQVVRGDSAAYFCASSPPARGAPRVGYTFGSGTRLTVV.

The chain recombines TRBV15 with TRBJ1-3, with a tentative D call TRBD1 (5 bases). V was shortened by 1 base and J by 0 bases, with 10 bases between the two germline ends. Per the germline V gene, CDR1 is LNHNV and CDR2 is YYDKDF (reference sequence). CDR3 length: 16 amino acids. In DNA form, the CDR3 reads TGTGCCACCAGCAGAGGGGGGGGAGACTCTGGAAACACCATATATTTT. It translates to CATSRGGGDSGNTIYF.

This chain uses TRBV6-1 with TRBJ2-6, with a weak D call TRBD1 (6 bases). V dropped 2 bases and J dropped 0 bases, with 14 bases sitting between them. From germline, CDR1 is MNHNS and CDR2 SASEGT. The CDR3 sequence is 18 residues long. Written as DNA, the CDR3 is TGTGCCAGCAGTGAAAGATATTGGACAGCCTCTGGGGCCAACGTCCTGACTTTC. Encoded protein: CASSERYWTASGANVLTF.

The V and J genes are TRBV6-4 and TRBJ2-3, with 10 bases matching TRBD2. Germline values: CDR1 MRHNA, CDR2 SNTAGT. The CDR3 runs to 15 residues. The V gene end was trimmed by 0 bases and the J gene end by 5 bases; junction bases not matched to a gene: 2. In nucleotides, the CDR3 is TGTGCCAGCAGTGACTCGCTAGCGGGGGTAGATACGCAGTATTTT. Translation: CASSDSLAGVDTQYF.

The rearrangement uses TRBV7-8 and TRBJ1-1; D is uncertain. The CDR3 runs 14 residues. The V gene lost 5 bases and the J gene lost 1 base, with 11 bases spanning the gap. CDR1 SGHVS and CDR2 FQNEAQ come from the germline V gene. The CDR3 sequence: CASSQRVGNTEAFF. The CDR3 nucleotides read TGTGCCAGCAGCCAAAGAGTTGGGAACACTGAAGCTTTCTTT.

The rearrangement links TRBV6-6 to TRBJ1-2, with 10 bases aligning to TRBD1. Germline V gives CDR1 MNHNY, CDR2 SVGAGI (reference sequence). Trimming cost V 5 bases and J 6 bases; bases outside gene matches: 9. This CDR3 has 15 amino acids. The CDR3 region is CASSVTTGGGNGYTF. CDR3 sequence (DNA): TGTGCCAGCAGTGTTACGACAGGGGGCGGGAATGGCTACACCTTC.

The V and J genes are TRBV5-1 and TRBJ1-1; D might be TRBD1 (5 bases). CDR3 size: 17 residues. CDR1 and CDR2 from the germline V gene are SGHRS and YFSETQ. Deletions cut 4 bases from V and 1 base from J, with 20 bases between. The CDR3 nucleotides read TGCGCCAGCAGCACGATTTCTTTCACCGACAGGAACACTGAAGCTTTCTTT. Residues: CASSTISFTDRNTEAFF.

This sequence joins TRBV28 and TRBJ2-7; D unclear. The germline V gene encodes CDR1 MDHEN and CDR2 SYDVKM. The CDR3 covers 14 residues. Trimming stripped 5 bases from V and 0 bases from J, with 11 bases between. CDR3 bases: TGTGCCAGCAGTCCCGTCCCTAACTCCTACGAGCAGTACTTC. Protein product: CASSPVPNSYEQYF.

This clone showed up just once. The V gene is TRBV6-5, the J gene TRBJ2-7; the D gene is possibly TRBD2 (6 bases). V lost 0 bases and J lost 3, with 12 bases in between. Germline assignment: CDR1 MNHEY and CDR2 SVGAGI. This CDR3 has 15 residues. The CDR3 DNA reads as TGTGCCAGCAGTTACTCGGGGGTCGGGAGCTACGAGCAGTACTTC. Its translation is CASSYSGVGSYEQYF.

The CDR3 is CAVHRGRTYEQYF. Written as DNA, the CDR3 is TGTGCCGTACACAGGGGCCGCACCTACGAGCAGTACTTC. The rearrangement joins TRBV2 to TRBJ2-7; TRBD1 aligns across 7 bases. The junction had 9 bases not matched to a gene; V was cut back by 11 bases and J by 2 bases. The CDR3 sequence is 13 residues long. CDR1 is SNHLY and CDR2 is FYNNEI in the germline V gene.

The V gene is TRBV28, the J gene TRBJ2-1; TRBD2 matches 10 bases. Per germline, CDR1 MDHEN and CDR2 SYDVKM. This CDR3 has 17 residues. The junction had 12 bases not matched to a gene; V was cut back by 6 bases and J by 4 bases. The CDR3 sequence is CASSPPPLAGDYNEQFF. CDR3 DNA sequence: TGTGCCAGCAGCCCACCTCCCCTAGCGGGGGATTACAATGAGCAGTTCTTC.

This chain links TRBV7-8 with TRBJ1-2, with a tentative D call TRBD1 (5 bases). V was clipped by 1 base and J by 4 bases, with 7 bases between them. The V gene's germline CDR1 is SGHVS and CDR2 FQNEAQ. The CDR3 length is 13 residues. CDR3 in DNA: TGTGCCAGCAGCTTAGGGAGGGGCTATGGCTACACCTTC. This gives the protein CASSLGRGYGYTF.

V and J are TRBV7-3 and TRBJ2-2; 13 nucleotides align to TRBD2. Germline assignment: CDR1 SGHTA and CDR2 FQGTGA. V trimming: 5 bases; J trimming: 6 bases; junction bases outside the gene matches: 3. This CDR3 spans 15 amino acids. CDR3 region: CASSTSGGAAGELFF. CDR3 DNA: TGTGCCAGCAGCACTAGCGGGGGGGCCGCCGGGGAGCTGTTTTTT. Complete variable domain (other parts from reference TRBV7-3 and TRBJ2-2): GAGVSQTPSNKVTEKGKYVELRCDPISGHTALYWYRQSLGQGPEFLIYFQGTGAADDSGLPNDRFFAVRPEGSVSTLKIQRTERGDSAVYLCASSTSGGAAGELFFGEGSRLTVL.

This chain joins TRBV5-6 and TRBJ2-2; D is uncertain. Germline CDR1 reads SGHDT; CDR2 reads YYEEEE. V was shortened by 1 base and J by 5 bases, with 6 bases between the two germline ends. The CDR3 is 13 residues long. CDR3 in amino acids: CASSLTPTGELFF. CDR3 coding DNA: TGTGCCAGCAGCTTGACACCTACCGGGGAGCTGTTTTTT.

The V and J genes are TRBV7-2 and TRBJ1-5; D is ambiguous. The length of the CDR3 is 15 residues. Trimming removed 2 bases at V and 2 bases at J, with 10 bases between. The germline gives CDR1 SGHTA, CDR2 FQGNSA. CDR3 sequence (DNA): TGTGCCAGCAGCTTATTGACATCTGGCAATCAGCCCCAGCATTTT. It codes for CASSLLTSGNQPQHF.

The chain recombines TRBV2 with TRBJ1-5; D unclear. The length of the CDR3 is 14 residues. Looked up from germline, CDR1 is SNHLY and CDR2 is FYNNEI. Trimming stripped 0 bases from V and 6 bases from J, with 9 bases between. CDR3: CASSEAALSQPQHF. The CDR3 nucleotides read TGTGCCAGCAGTGAAGCCGCCCTTAGTCAGCCCCAGCATTTT. Together with reference TRBV2 and TRBJ1-5, the CDR3 gives the full variable domain: EPEVTQTPSHQVTQMGQEVILRCVPISNHLYFYWYRQILGQKVEFLVSFYNNEISEKSEIFDDQFSVERPDGSNFTLKIRSTKLEDSAMYFCASSEAALSQPQHFGDGTRLSIL.

CDR3 region: CASSLKVRDQPQHF. The CDR3, as DNA: TGCGCCAGCAGCCTAAAGGTCAGGGATCAGCCCCAGCATTTT. This sequence joins TRBV4-3 and TRBJ1-5; a weak D match, TRBD1 (5 bases). Trimming removed 4 bases from V and 5 bases from J, with 12 bases in between. This CDR3 is built from 14 residues. Germline V gene lookup returns CDR1 LGHNA and CDR2 YSLEER.

This clone came up a few times. This rearrangement joins TRBV27 to TRBJ2-7; the match to TRBD1 covers 8 bases. Germline-derived CDR1 and CDR2 are MNHEY and SMNVEV (reference sequence). The CDR3 is 16 residues long. V shed 6 bases and J 2 bases; nucleotides not matched to a gene: 12. CDR3 DNA sequence: TGTGCCAGCAGCCACTCAACCCCGACAGGGGCCTACGAGCAGTACTTC. Translation: CASSHSTPTGAYEQYF.

The rearrangement joins TRBV23-1 to TRBJ2-1; a weak D match, TRBD2 (6 bases). TRBV23-1 is an ORF for which the function is uncertain. Between the trimmed V and J ends, which lost 0 bases and 8 bases, there was a span of 23 bases. The CDR3 is 18 amino acids. The chain's CDR3 is CASSQSLARVRGTDEQFF. CDR3 bases: TGCGCCAGCAGTCAATCGCTTGCAAGGGTGCGGGGCACGGATGAGCAGTTCTTC.